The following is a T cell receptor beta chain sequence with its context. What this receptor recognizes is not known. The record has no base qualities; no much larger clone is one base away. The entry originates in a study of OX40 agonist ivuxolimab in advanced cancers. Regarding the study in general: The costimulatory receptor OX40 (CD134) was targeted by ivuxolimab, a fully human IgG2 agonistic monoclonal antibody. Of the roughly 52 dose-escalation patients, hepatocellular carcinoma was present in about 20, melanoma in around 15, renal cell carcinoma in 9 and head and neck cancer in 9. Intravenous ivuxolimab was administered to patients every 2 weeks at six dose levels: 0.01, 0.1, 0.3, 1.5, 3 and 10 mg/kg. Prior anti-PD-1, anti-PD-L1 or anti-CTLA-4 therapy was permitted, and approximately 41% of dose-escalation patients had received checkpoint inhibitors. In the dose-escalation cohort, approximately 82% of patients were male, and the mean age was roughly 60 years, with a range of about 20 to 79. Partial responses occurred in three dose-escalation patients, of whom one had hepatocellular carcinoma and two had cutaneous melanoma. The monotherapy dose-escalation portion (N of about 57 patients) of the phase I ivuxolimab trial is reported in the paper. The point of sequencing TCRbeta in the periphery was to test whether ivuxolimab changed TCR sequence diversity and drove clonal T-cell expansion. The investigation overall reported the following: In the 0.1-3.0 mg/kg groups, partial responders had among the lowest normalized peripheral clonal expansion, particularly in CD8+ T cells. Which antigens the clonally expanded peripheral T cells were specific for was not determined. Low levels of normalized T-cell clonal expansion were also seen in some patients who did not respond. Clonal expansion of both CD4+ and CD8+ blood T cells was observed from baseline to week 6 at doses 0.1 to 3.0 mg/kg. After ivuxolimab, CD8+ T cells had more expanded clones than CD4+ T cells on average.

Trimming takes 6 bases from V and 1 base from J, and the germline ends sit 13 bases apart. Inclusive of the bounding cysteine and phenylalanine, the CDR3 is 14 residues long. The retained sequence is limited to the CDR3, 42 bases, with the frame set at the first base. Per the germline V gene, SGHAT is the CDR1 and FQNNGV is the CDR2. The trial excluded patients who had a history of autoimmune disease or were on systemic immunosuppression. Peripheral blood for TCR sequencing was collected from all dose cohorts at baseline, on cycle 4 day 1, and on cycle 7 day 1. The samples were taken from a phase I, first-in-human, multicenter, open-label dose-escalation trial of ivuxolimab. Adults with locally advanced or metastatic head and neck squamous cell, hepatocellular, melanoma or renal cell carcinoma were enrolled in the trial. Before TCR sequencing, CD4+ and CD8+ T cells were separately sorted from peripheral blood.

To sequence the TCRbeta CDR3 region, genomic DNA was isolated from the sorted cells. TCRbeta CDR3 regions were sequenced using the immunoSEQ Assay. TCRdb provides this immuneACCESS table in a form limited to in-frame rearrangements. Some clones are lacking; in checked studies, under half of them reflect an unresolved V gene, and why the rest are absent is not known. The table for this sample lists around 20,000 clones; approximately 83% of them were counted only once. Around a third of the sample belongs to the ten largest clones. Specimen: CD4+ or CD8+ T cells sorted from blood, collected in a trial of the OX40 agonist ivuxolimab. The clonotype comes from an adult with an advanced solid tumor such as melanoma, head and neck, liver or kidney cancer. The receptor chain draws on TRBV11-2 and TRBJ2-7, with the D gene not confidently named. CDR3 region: CASSSTLGSYEQYF. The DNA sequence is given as TGTGCCAGCAGTTCAACCCTTGGGTCCTACGAGCAGTACTTC.